Below, 20 T cell receptor beta chains from the same sample are listed, as sequenced in a study of radiation and T cells in renal cell carcinoma. Generated by immunoSEQ multiplex PCR, the TCRdb table keeps only in-frame clones and is missing some. The data hold about 18,000 clones, with about 50% observed a single time. Treatment here: 15 Gy SBRT to primary tumor, nephrectomy 4 weeks later. The sample consisted of tumor tissue, taken from a patient whose treatment included radiotherapy and nephrectomy. The receptors derive from a man aged 50-59 years with renal cell carcinoma.

This clone was seen once. The gene calls are TRBV30 and TRBJ2-7; TRBD2 matches at 13 bases. CDR3 size: 15 residues. Trimming at V came to 0 bases and at J to 3 bases, leaving 2 bases not matched to a gene. Germline lookup yields CDR1 GTSNPN and CDR2 SVGIG (reference sequence). DNA of the CDR3: TGTGCCTGGAGTGTAGGACTAGCGGGAGTCTACGAGCAGTACTTC. This translates into CAWSVGLAGVYEQYF.

CDR3 coding DNA: TGCGCCAGCAGCCAAGAGGGTATCCCGGGAGAGAATGAGCAGTTCTTC. This sequence encodes CASSQEGIPGENEQFF. The chain couples TRBV4-1 to TRBJ2-1; D possibly corresponds to TRBD2 (6 bases). The V end lost 0 bases, the J end lost 7 bases, and 16 bases lay between the germline ends. CDR3 size: 16 residues. Looked up from germline, CDR1 is MGHRA and CDR2 is YSYEKL.

This clone occurred a few times. The chain employs TRBV11-2 and TRBJ1-3; no reliable D call. The CDR3 length is 13 residues. Germline-derived CDR1 and CDR2 are SGHAT and FQNNGV. Trimming removed 5 bases from V and 6 bases from J, with 11 bases in between. DNA for the CDR3: TGTGCCAGCAGCCGTACCACCTCAAACACCATATATTTT. This translates into CASSRTTSNTIYF.

This chain joins TRBV29-1 and TRBJ2-1, with 10 bases lining up with TRBD2. The CDR3 loop spans 14 amino acids. Unmatched junction bases numbered 4, after V lost 4 bases and J lost 4 bases. CDR1 SQVTM and CDR2 ANQGSEA come from the germline V gene. CDR3 sequence: CSVAGLAQYNEQFF. In DNA, the CDR3 is TGCAGCGTTGCGGGACTAGCGCAATACAATGAGCAGTTCTTC.

This clone was seen repeatedly, ten times or more. The chain carries TRBV7-9 and TRBJ2-7; no firm D call. Germline V gene sequence: CDR1 SEHNR, CDR2 FQNEAQ (reference sequence). CDR3 length: 12 residues. Trimming stripped 2 bases from V and 6 bases from J, with 8 bases between. DNA for the CDR3: TGTGCCAGCAGCTTACTAGGGTCCGAGCAGTACTTC. This gives the protein CASSLLGSEQYF.

The rearrangement links TRBV2 to TRBJ1-1; 10 bases line up with TRBD1. Losses at the gene ends were 8 bases for V and 12 bases for J; bases not matched to a gene: 6. The CDR3 is 11 amino acids. Germline CDR1 SNHLY, CDR2 FYNNEI. The CDR3 region is CASQRDRGTFF. As DNA, the CDR3 is TGTGCCAGCCAACGGGACAGGGGAACTTTCTTT. The variable domain in full, completed from reference TRBV2 and TRBJ1-1, reads EPEVTQTPSHQVTQMGQEVILRCVPISNHLYFYWYRQILGQKVEFLVSFYNNEISEKSEIFDDQFSVERPDGSNFTLKIRSTKLEDSAMYFCASQRDRGTFFGQGTRLTVV.

The rearrangement joins TRBV30 to TRBJ2-1; D not resolved. This CDR3 has 11 residues. CDR1 and CDR2 from the germline V gene are GTSNPN and SVGIG (reference sequence). Trimming removed 3 bases from V and 4 bases from J, with 4 bases in between. CDR3 in DNA: TGTGCCTGGAGCGGTTACAATGAGCAGTTCTTC. Residues: CAWSGYNEQFF.

The genes are TRBV5-1 and TRBJ2-3, with 7 bases aligning to TRBD2. The V segment lost 0 bases and the J segment 2 bases; nucleotides outside the gene matches: 6. Per the germline V gene, CDR1 is SGHRS and CDR2 is YFSETQ. The CDR3 is 16 amino acids. The DNA of the CDR3 is TGCGCCAGCAGCTTGGCATCGGGGGGTTTCACAGATACGCAGTATTTT. Amino acids: CASSLASGGFTDTQYF.

The CDR3 nucleotides are TGTGCCAGCAGCTTAGGAGGGGAAAGCAATCAGCCCCAGCATTTT. It yields the protein CASSLGGESNQPQHF. The chain couples TRBV7-8 to TRBJ1-5; tentative D call: TRBD1 (5 bases). Trimming left V 1 base short and J 1 base short, with 8 bases between. Germline lookup yields CDR1 SGHVS and CDR2 FQNEAQ. This CDR3 is built from 15 residues. Supplemented by reference TRBV7-8 and TRBJ1-5, the full variable domain reads GAGVSQSPRYKVAKRGQDVALRCDPISGHVSLFWYQQALGQGPEFLTYFQNEAQLDKSGLPSDRFFAERPEGSVSTLKIQRTQQEDSAVYLCASSLGGESNQPQHFGDGTRLSIL.

This clone was detected once. CDR3 DNA sequence: TGTGCCAGCAGTCCCGTCAATCCGGGCACTGAAGCTTTCTTT. Its translation is CASSPVNPGTEAFF. The chain employs TRBV27 and TRBJ1-1, with no clear D. The CDR3 extends over 14 amino acids. CDR1 and CDR2 (germline): MNHEY, SMNVEV (reference sequence). V was shortened by 5 bases and J by 4 bases, with 14 bases between the two germline ends.

The J gene is TRBJ2-4, the V gene TRBV4-3; the match to TRBD1 covers 8 bases. The length of the CDR3 is 15 residues. The V gene end was trimmed by 3 bases and the J gene end by 5 bases; junction bases not matched to a gene: 6. Germline-derived CDR1 and CDR2 are LGHNA and YSLEER. Written as DNA, the CDR3 is TGCGCCAGCAGCCACCGGACAGGGAAGGAAAACATTCAGTACTTC. It is translated as CASSHRTGKENIQYF.

This clone was counted at least ten times. Within the sample, other DNA sequences also encode this same CDR3. The chain combines TRBV28 with TRBJ2-7; 10 bases fit TRBD2. CDR1 MDHEN and CDR2 SYDVKM come from the germline V gene. Germline trimming cut 2 bases from V and 4 bases from J; bases unmatched to any gene: 5. There are 15 residues in the CDR3. The CDR3 region has the DNA TGTGCCAGCAGTTTAGTAGCGGGAGGAAGGTACGAGCAGTACTTC. Amino acid sequence: CASSLVAGGRYEQYF.

V is TRBV5-6 and J is TRBJ1-5, with D uncertain. Germline V gives CDR1 SGHDT, CDR2 YYEEEE. There are 15 residues in the CDR3. V lost 0 bases to trimming and J lost 1 base, with 8 bases between them. The CDR3 bases are TGTGCCAGCAGCTTGGGGCGGATAAGCAATCAGCCCCAGCATTTT. Translation gives CASSLGRISNQPQHF.

This clone was recorded a few times. V gene TRBV7-8 combines with J gene TRBJ1-2; a possible D gene is TRBD1 (6 bases). V was trimmed by 5 bases and J by 5 bases, leaving 15 bases between them. Germline V CDR1 and CDR2: SGHVS, FQNEAQ. This CDR3 spans 14 amino acids. The CDR3, as DNA: TGTGCCAGCAGCGCGGGAGGGGGAGGGTATGGCTACACCTTC. Its translation: CASSAGGGGYGYTF.

The chain combines TRBV15 with TRBJ1-5, with 7 bases fitting TRBD1. Germline CDR1 reads LNHNV; CDR2 reads YYDKDF (reference sequence). The V and J ends lost 5 bases and 0 bases, in that order; junction bases with no gene match: 1. The CDR3 extends over 14 amino acids. The CDR3 coding sequence is TGTGCCACCAGCTACAGGGGTAGCAATCAGCCCCAGCATTTT. Translation gives CATSYRGSNQPQHF. Together with reference TRBV15 and TRBJ1-5, the CDR3 gives the full variable domain: DAMVIQNPRYQVTQFGKPVTLSCSQTLNHNVMYWYQQKSSQAPKLLFHYYDKDFNNEADTPDNFQSRRPNTSFCFLDIRSPGLGDTAMYLCATSYRGSNQPQHFGDGTRLSIL.

As concerns this clone: The sample holds other DNA sequences that translate to the same CDR3. The chain joins TRBV29-1 to TRBJ2-3, with D maybe TRBD2 (7 bases). Germline assignment: CDR1 SQVTM and CDR2 ANQGSEA. This CDR3 has 13 amino acids. V lost 7 bases to trimming and J lost 3 bases, with 14 bases between them. In DNA form, the CDR3 reads TGCAGCGGGGACGAGGGGGGGACAGATACGCAGTATTTT. It is translated as CSGDEGGTDTQYF.

The table lists this clone with a few counts. The gene calls are TRBV2 and TRBJ1-2; 7 nucleotides align to TRBD1. Germline V gene data show CDR1 as SNHLY and CDR2 as FYNNEI. This CDR3 comprises 15 residues. V was pared by 6 bases and J by 8 bases, with 15 bases of the junction left unmatched. This chain's CDR3 is CASRSPWEGARGYTF. The CDR3 DNA is TGTGCCAGCAGGAGCCCCTGGGAGGGGGCGCGAGGCTACACCTTC.

V is TRBV10-1 and J is TRBJ2-7, with TRBD2 matching over 7 bases. V shed 2 bases, J shed 5 bases, and the junction held 3 bases outside the gene matches. The V gene's germline CDR1 is WNHNN and CDR2 SYGVQD (reference sequence). The CDR3 has 13 residues. The CDR3 sequence: CASSERDYHEQYF. The CDR3 DNA sequence: TGCGCCAGCAGTGAGCGGGACTACCACGAGCAGTACTTC.

This clone has a handful of counts. This specimen includes other DNA sequences encoding the same CDR3. This chain links TRBV7-8 with TRBJ2-5, with 10 bases that match TRBD2. Trimming cost V 0 bases and J 2 bases; bases outside gene matches: 6. Germline CDR1 is SGHVS and CDR2 is FQNEAQ. This CDR3 is built from 17 residues. The CDR3: CASSLAGLAGVQETQYF. The DNA for the CDR3 is TGTGCCAGCAGCTTAGCGGGTCTAGCGGGAGTGCAAGAGACCCAGTACTTC.

The rearrangement joins TRBV6-5 to TRBJ2-1; no definite D call. CDR3 length: 13 amino acids. Germline CDR1 is MNHEY and CDR2 is SVGAGI. The germline V and J ends were trimmed by 7 bases and 4 bases, with 11 bases remaining between them. Written as DNA, the CDR3 is TGTGCCAGCAAATTGACGGTTTACAATGAGCAGTTCTTC. Translating it yields CASKLTVYNEQFF.